This TCR beta chain was documented in a study of human T cells and chemical hapten exposure. On the study more broadly: 2% DPC was applied to 2 cm by 2 cm of upper inner arm skin for sensitization. Women made up most patients, who had alopecia areata, totalis or universalis. Study outcomes and limitations: Versus controls, expanded TCRs had significantly more large CDR3 similarity clusters.

This clonotype appeared a few times. Its cognate antigen is unknown. The time point denotes: pre-sensitization, week 0. Noted treatment: therapeutic diphenylcyclopropenone sensitization with weekly scalp DPC. In the study's own analysis: Sequenced samples showed a median of approximately 96,000 TCRs each, with counts running from about 20,000 to 690,000. TCRdb reprocessed the RACE reads via MiXCR and lists one record per CDR3 protein. The V and J calls shown here were made by TCRdb, not taken from the authors' results. The table records tens of thousands of distinct CDR3 sequences, about a tenth of them present only once. The CDR3 is 11 residues long. V lost 2 bases and J 6 bases, leaving 2 bases between the germline ends. Germline values: CDR1 SGHRS, CDR2 YFSETQ.

The genes are TRBV5-1 and TRBJ2-2; D not resolved. The input for sequencing was whole blood, taken in connection with sensitization to the hapten diphenylcyclopropenone (DPC). This TCR came from a woman between 50 and 59 years old with alopecia areata. Some clones in this sample may be carry-over from other donors' samples. CDR3 protein: CASSFPGELFF. CDR3 nucleotides: TGCGCCAGCAGCTTTCCCGGGGAGCTGTTTTTT.